A single sample gave rise to the 3 T cell receptor beta chains below, sequenced in a study of glioma-infiltrating T cells after dendritic cell vaccination. Measured with immunoSEQ multiplex PCR; TCRdb has only the in-frame clones, and not every one. The table includes 35,000 to 40,000 clones, approximately 84% detected once. Material: blood, obtained before dendritic cell vaccination. The receptors originated from a human donor with glioblastoma.

V gene TRBV19 combines with J gene TRBJ1-2; no firm D call. CDR3 length: 15 residues. Germline V gene data show CDR1 as LNHDA and CDR2 as SQIVND (reference sequence). V was clipped by 5 bases and J by 0 bases, with 13 bases between them. Written as DNA, the CDR3 is TGTGCCAGTAGTGGCTTAGGAGGGACTAACTATGGCTACACCTTC. Translated, it gives CASSGLGGTNYGYTF.

This sequence joins TRBV9 and TRBJ1-1; D is uncertain. This CDR3 has 13 residues. Germline CDR1 and CDR2: SGDLS and YYNGEE. V lost 0 bases, J lost 4 bases, and 7 bases lay in between. CDR3 sequence reads: CASSVGGSTEAFF. CDR3 in DNA: TGTGCCAGCAGCGTAGGTGGGAGCACTGAAGCTTTCTTT.

The V call is TRBV19, the J call TRBJ1-2; D unresolved. The CDR3 is 12 residues long. With 6 bases removed from V and 8 bases from J, the gap between germline ends came to 13 bases. Germline V CDR1 and CDR2: LNHDA, SQIVND (reference sequence). CDR3 sequence: CASRPKTEGYTF. The CDR3 DNA sequence: TGTGCCAGTAGGCCAAAGACGGAGGGCTACACCTTC. Supplemented by reference TRBV19 and TRBJ1-2, the full variable domain reads DGGITQSPKYLFRKEGQNVTLSCEQNLNHDAMYWYRQDPGQGLRLIYYSQIVNDFQKGDIAEGYSVSREKKESFPLTVTSAQKNPTAFYLCASRPKTEGYTFGSGTRLTVV.